This passage covers 23 T cell receptor beta chains from one sample sequenced in a study of spatial heterogeneity in lung cancer. TCRdb ran MiXCR on the 5' RACE reads and lists one entry per CDR3 protein. In the table there are roughly 48,000 distinct CDR3 sequences, roughly 5% of which are singletons. Time point specified: sample taken at primary tumor resection. Sequencing covered unsorted whole RNA taken from tumor, nontumor lung or frozen PBMC. The sample was PBMCs, taken at surgery. The receptors were gathered from a male donor with early-stage non-small cell lung cancer.

This clonotype was seen many times. The chain employs TRBV29-1 and TRBJ2-2; D remains unclear. V was clipped by 5 bases and J by 1 base, with 8 bases between them. The CDR3 has 13 residues. Germline V CDR1 and CDR2: SQVTM, ANQGSEA. CDR3 loop: CSVRLLNTGELFF. For the CDR3, the DNA is TGCAGCGTTAGACTCTTGAACACCGGGGAGCTGTTTTTT.

This clonotype appeared once. The chain combines TRBV2 with TRBJ2-7, with 8 bases matching TRBD2. CDR3 length equals 15 residues. V trimming: 3 bases; J trimming: 1 base; junction bases outside the gene matches: 5. Germline V gene data show CDR1 as SNHLY and CDR2 as FYNNEI. This CDR3 is CASSDIAGISYEQYF. The DNA of the CDR3 is TGTGCCAGCAGTGATATAGCGGGGATTTCCTACGAGCAGTACTTC.

This clonotype has a count of ten or more. The DNA for the CDR3 is TGTGCCAGCAGTTTGATACGGGGGCATGAGCAGTACTTC. The encoded protein is CASSLIRGHEQYF. The V gene is TRBV12-3 or TRBV12-4, the J gene TRBJ2-7; D is tentatively TRBD1 or TRBD2 (6 bases each). The CDR3 runs to 13 residues. With 3 bases removed from V and 7 bases from J, the gap between germline ends came to 13 bases.

This clonotype was found many times. The chain joins TRBV27 to TRBJ2-1; 8 bases agree with TRBD2. The CDR3 covers 15 residues. J lost 12 bases, V lost 8 bases, and 18 bases had no gene match. Germline V CDR1 and CDR2: MNHEY, SMNVEV (reference sequence). DNA of the CDR3: TGTGCCAGCCCCCTTAGGGCTAGCGGGCCGGGGGGGCAGTTCTTC. Translating it yields CASPLRASGPGGQFF.

This clonotype occurred many times. The chain recombines TRBV7-2 with TRBJ1-1; tentative D call: TRBD1 (5 bases). Germline V gene data show CDR1 as SGHTA and CDR2 as FQGNSA. The CDR3 length is 13 residues. Deletions cut 1 base from V and 6 bases from J, with 9 bases between. As DNA, the CDR3 is TGTGCCAGCAGCTTAGTAAGGGGTGCTGAAGCTTTCTTT. Translated, it gives CASSLVRGAEAFF.

This clonotype was seen at least ten times. This chain uses TRBV7-9 with TRBJ2-7; no firm D call. The CDR3 length is 12 residues. The ends were cut back, 1 base at V and 5 bases at J, with 6 bases in the middle. The germline CDR1 and CDR2 sequences are SEHNR and FQNEAQ (reference sequence). In DNA form, the CDR3 reads TGTGCCAGCAGCTTAGGTCTACACGAGCAGTACTTC. Protein sequence: CASSLGLHEQYF. Complete variable domain (other parts from reference TRBV7-9 and TRBJ2-7): DTGVSQNPRHKITKRGQNVTFRCDPISEHNRLYWYRQTLGQGPEFLTYFQNEAQLEKSRLLSDRFSAERPKGSFSTLEIQRTEQGDSAMYLCASSLGLHEQYFGPGTRLTVT.

This clonotype was observed at least ten times. The rearrangement joins TRBV29-1 to TRBJ2-1; D is perhaps TRBD2 (6 bases). CDR1 is SQVTM and CDR2 is ANQGSEA in the germline V gene. This CDR3 has 15 amino acids. Trimming took off 0 bases at V and 6 bases at J, with 15 bases between the two ends. The CDR3 nucleotides are TGCAGCGTTGAAGAGGGGGGTGCGGGTGGCAATGAGCAGTTCTTC. Its protein product is CSVEEGGAGGNEQFF.

This clonotype was found a few times. The chain combines TRBV20-1 with TRBJ2-1; 8 positions agree with TRBD2. The CDR3 has 15 residues. Per germline, CDR1 DFQATT and CDR2 SNEGSKA (reference sequence). V dropped 2 bases and J dropped 1; count of bases not matched to a gene: 4. The CDR3 spells CSARKRELSYNEQFF. Written as DNA, the CDR3 is TGCAGTGCTAGAAAGCGGGAGTTGTCCTACAATGAGCAGTTCTTC.

This clonotype has a count of ten or more. V and J are TRBV4-1 and TRBJ1-1; 7 nucleotides match TRBD1. Germline lookup yields CDR1 MGHRA and CDR2 YSYEKL. The CDR3 totals 13 residues. V trimming: 4 bases; J trimming: 5 bases; junction bases outside the gene matches: 4. CDR3 in DNA: TGCGCCAGCAGCCCGACAGGGATAACTGAAGCTTTCTTT. Its protein product is CASSPTGITEAFF.

This clonotype was seen repeatedly, ten times or more. This chain connects TRBV20-1 to TRBJ2-2; D may correspond to TRBD1 or TRBD2 (6 bases each). The CDR3 is 16 residues long. The ends were cut back, 2 bases at V and 5 bases at J, with 18 bases in the middle. Germline V CDR1 and CDR2: DFQATT, SNEGSKA (reference sequence). CDR3 coding DNA: TGCAGTGCTAGAAAGGGGGGAGCCTCGGGGACCGGGGAGCTGTTTTTT. Translation: CSARKGGASGTGELFF.

The sample holds many counts of this clonotype. CDR3 nucleotide sequence: TGTGCCAGCAGTTACGGGTCACTCTCTGGGGCCAACGTCCTGACTTTC. As protein: CASSYGSLSGANVLTF. V is TRBV6-5 and J is TRBJ2-6, with unresolved D. The CDR3 consists of 16 residues. The germline gives CDR1 MNHEY, CDR2 SVGAGI. Trimming left V 2 bases short and J 0 bases short, with 8 bases between.

Details on this clonotype: This sequence may be a read error, since a much larger clone differs from it by one base. DNA for the CDR3: TGTGCCAGCAGCTTCCTCTACGAGCAGTACTTC. It is translated as CASSFLYEQYF. The rearrangement links TRBV5-5 to TRBJ2-7; D uncertain. This CDR3 comprises 11 residues. Germline V gene sequence: CDR1 SGHKS, CDR2 YYEKEE (reference sequence). V lost 2 bases and J lost 3, with 3 bases in between.

This clonotype occurred many times. The genes are TRBV9 and TRBJ1-1; 10 bases are a match to TRBD1. The CDR3 is 15 amino acids. After removal of 4 bases from V and 7 bases from J, the junction contained 10 bases not matched to a gene. Germline V gene data show CDR1 as SGDLS and CDR2 as YYNGEE. In DNA form, the CDR3 reads TGTGCCAGCAGCCCATTCGGACAGGGGGGAGGTGAAGCTTTCTTT. Its translation: CASSPFGQGGGEAFF. Full variable domain (remainder filled in from reference TRBV9 and TRBJ1-1): DSGVTQTPKHLITATGQRVTLRCSPRSGDLSVYWYQQSLDQGLQFLIQYYNGEERAKGNILERFSAQQFPDLHSELNLSSLELGDSALYFCASSPFGQGGGEAFFGQGTRLTVV.

The table lists this clonotype with many counts. J is TRBJ2-3 and V is TRBV7-2; perhaps TRBD2 as D (5 bases). The CDR3 sequence is 13 residues long. Trimming took off 5 bases at V and 3 bases at J, with 9 bases between the two ends. Germline V gene lookup returns CDR1 SGHTA and CDR2 FQGNSA. Here the CDR3 DNA reads TGTGCCAGCAGCCCTAAGCGGACAGATACGCAGTATTTT. Encoded protein: CASSPKRTDTQYF.

Ten or more counts support this clonotype. The rearrangement joins TRBV29-1 to TRBJ1-1; the match to TRBD1 covers 12 bases. CDR1 and CDR2 (germline): SQVTM, ANQGSEA. This CDR3 contains 15 residues. With V trimmed by 7 bases and J by 0 bases, 6 bases remained unmatched. CDR3 loop: CSGGQGAAMNTEAFF. The CDR3 DNA sequence: TGCAGCGGGGGACAGGGGGCAGCGATGAACACTGAAGCTTTCTTT.

Ten or more counts support this clonotype. This chain links TRBV7-2 with TRBJ1-5; D is uncertain. The germline V gene has CDR1 SGHTA and CDR2 FQGNSA. V shed 3 bases and J shed 7 bases, with 4 bases lying between them. The CDR3 extends over 11 amino acids. In DNA form, the CDR3 reads TGTGCCAGCAGCTTGGTACAGCCCCAGCATTTT. Its protein is CASSLVQPQHF.

The rearrangement uses TRBV7-2 and TRBJ2-3; 7 bases fit TRBD2. Germline CDR1 SGHTA, CDR2 FQGNSA. The trim removed 5 bases at V and 0 bases at J, leaving 8 bases unmatched. The CDR3 runs to 16 residues. In nucleotides, the CDR3 is TGTGCCAGCAGCATCTCAGCGGGATCTAGCACAGATACGCAGTATTTT. Amino acids: CASSISAGSSTDTQYF.

Ten or more counts support this clonotype. This chain connects TRBV28 to TRBJ2-7; 7 bases agree with TRBD1. Germline V gives CDR1 MDHEN, CDR2 SYDVKM. Trimming took 5 bases from V and 4 from J; bases not matched to a gene: 11. This CDR3 is 15 amino acids long. CDR3 sequence reads: CASSPQGSSNYEQYF. The DNA of the CDR3 is TGTGCCAGCAGTCCACAGGGGTCCTCAAATTACGAGCAGTACTTC.

The sample holds many counts of this clonotype. The gene calls are TRBV20-1 and TRBJ2-1, with TRBD2 identical over 10 bases. This CDR3 is built from 16 residues. The germline gives CDR1 DFQATT, CDR2 SNEGSKA (reference sequence). Germline trimming cut 1 base from V and 4 bases from J; bases unmatched to any gene: 7. The CDR3 region is CSARALAGAGYNEQFF. DNA for the CDR3: TGCAGTGCTAGAGCCCTAGCGGGGGCCGGATACAATGAGCAGTTCTTC.

This clonotype was recorded many times. The chain links TRBV20-1 to TRBJ1-1, with D uncertain. Trimming shortened V by 0 bases and J by 1 base, and 9 bases separated the two germline ends. The CDR3 consists of 14 residues. In germline, CDR1 is DFQATT, CDR2 SNEGSKA (reference sequence). The CDR3 here is CSARDRVPNTEAFF. The CDR3 DNA reads TGCAGTGCTAGAGATCGGGTCCCGAACACTGAAGCTTTCTTT.

This clonotype showed up many times. The V and J genes are TRBV10-2 and TRBJ2-5; D might be TRBD2 (5 bases). V was pared by 7 bases and J by 4 bases, with 22 bases between. Germline V gene data show CDR1 as WSHSY and CDR2 as SAAADI. This CDR3 has 16 residues. CDR3 nucleotide sequence: TGCGCCAGCACGGACGAGGGAGTGAACATGGGAGAGACCCAGTACTTC. It is translated as CASTDEGVNMGETQYF.

This clonotype was counted only a few times. The J gene is TRBJ2-7, the V gene TRBV7-8; D perhaps matches TRBD2 (5 bases). Trimming cost V 5 bases and J 0 bases, with 11 bases left between them. CDR3 length: 14 residues. Germline lookup yields CDR1 SGHVS and CDR2 FQNEAQ. The CDR3 reads CASSPRGLSYEQYF. Here the CDR3 DNA reads TGTGCCAGCAGCCCTCGAGGGCTCTCCTACGAGCAGTACTTC. The variable domain in full, completed from reference TRBV7-8 and TRBJ2-7, reads GAGVSQSPRYKVAKRGQDVALRCDPISGHVSLFWYQQALGQGPEFLTYFQNEAQLDKSGLPSDRFFAERPEGSVSTLKIQRTQQEDSAVYLCASSPRGLSYEQYFGPGTRLTVT.

This clonotype showed up many times. The germline gene is not matched at one end of the junction; a read error may be the cause. In nucleotides, the CDR3 is TGTGCCAGCAACTTAGATGGCGGGAGGTTCTACAATGAGCAGTTCTTC. Its protein product is CASNLDGGRFYNEQFF. This chain joins TRBV11-2 and TRBJ2-1; the match to TRBD2 covers 8 bases. The CDR3 sequence is 16 residues long. CDR1 and CDR2 from the germline V gene are SGHAT and FQNNGV.